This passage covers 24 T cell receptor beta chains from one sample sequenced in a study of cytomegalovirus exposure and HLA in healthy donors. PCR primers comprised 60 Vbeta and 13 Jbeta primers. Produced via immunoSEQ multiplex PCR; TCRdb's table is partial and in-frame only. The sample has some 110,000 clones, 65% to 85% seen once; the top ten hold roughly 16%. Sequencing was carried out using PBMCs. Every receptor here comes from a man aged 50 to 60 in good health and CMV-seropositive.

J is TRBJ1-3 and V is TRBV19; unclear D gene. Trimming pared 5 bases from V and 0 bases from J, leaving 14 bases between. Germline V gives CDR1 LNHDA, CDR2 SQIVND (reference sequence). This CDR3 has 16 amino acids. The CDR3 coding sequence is TGTGCCAGTAGTTCCCCCCTGCGGGGCTCTGGAAACACCATATATTTT. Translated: CASSSPLRGSGNTIYF.

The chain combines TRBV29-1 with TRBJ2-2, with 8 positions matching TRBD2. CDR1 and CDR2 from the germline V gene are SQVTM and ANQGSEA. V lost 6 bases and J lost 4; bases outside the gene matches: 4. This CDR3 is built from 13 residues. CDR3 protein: CSVSGGGTGELFF. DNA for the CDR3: TGCAGCGTCAGCGGGGGCGGCACCGGGGAGCTGTTTTTT.

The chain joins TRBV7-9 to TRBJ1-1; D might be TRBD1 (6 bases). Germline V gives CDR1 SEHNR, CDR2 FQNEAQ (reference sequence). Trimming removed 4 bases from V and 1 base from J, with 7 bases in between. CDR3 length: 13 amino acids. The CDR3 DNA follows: TGTGCCAGCAGCTCGACAGGGAACACTGAAGCTTTCTTT. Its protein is CASSSTGNTEAFF.

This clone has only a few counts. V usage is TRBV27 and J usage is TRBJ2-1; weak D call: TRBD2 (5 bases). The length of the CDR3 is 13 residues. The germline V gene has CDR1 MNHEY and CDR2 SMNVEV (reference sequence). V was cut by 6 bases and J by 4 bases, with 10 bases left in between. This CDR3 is CASSLDYYNEQFF. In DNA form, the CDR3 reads TGTGCCAGCAGCCTAGACTATTACAATGAGCAGTTCTTC.

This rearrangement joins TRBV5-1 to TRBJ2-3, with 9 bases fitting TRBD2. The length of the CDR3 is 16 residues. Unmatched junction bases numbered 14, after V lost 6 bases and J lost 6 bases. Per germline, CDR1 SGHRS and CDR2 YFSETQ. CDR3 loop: CASTRGSGRFSDTQYF. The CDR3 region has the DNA TGCGCCAGCACCCGCGGTAGCGGGAGATTTTCCGATACGCAGTATTTT.

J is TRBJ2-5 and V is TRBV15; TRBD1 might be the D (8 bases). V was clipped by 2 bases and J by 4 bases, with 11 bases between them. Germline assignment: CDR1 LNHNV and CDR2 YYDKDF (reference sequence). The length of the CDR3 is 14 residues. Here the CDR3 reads CATSRTGGGETQYF. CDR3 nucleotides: TGTGCCACCAGCAGAACAGGGGGGGGAGAGACCCAGTACTTC. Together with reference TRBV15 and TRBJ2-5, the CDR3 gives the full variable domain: DAMVIQNPRYQVTQFGKPVTLSCSQTLNHNVMYWYQQKSSQAPKLLFHYYDKDFNNEADTPDNFQSRRPNTSFCFLDIRSPGLGDTAMYLCATSRTGGGETQYFGPGTRLLVL.

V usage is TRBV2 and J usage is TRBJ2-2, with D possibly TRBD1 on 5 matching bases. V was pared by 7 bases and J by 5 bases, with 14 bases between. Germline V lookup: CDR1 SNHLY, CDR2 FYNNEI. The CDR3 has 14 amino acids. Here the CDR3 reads CASMPGRGTGELFF. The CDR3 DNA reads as TGTGCCAGCATGCCGGGTAGGGGTACCGGGGAGCTGTTTTTT.

DNA of the CDR3: TGTGCCACCAGCAGTACAAAGACTAGCGGACGCACAGATACGCAGTATTTT. It codes for CATSSTKTSGRTDTQYF. This chain connects TRBV15 to TRBJ2-3, with TRBD2 matching over 9 bases. This CDR3 spans 17 amino acids. CDR1 and CDR2 (germline): LNHNV, YYDKDF (reference sequence). Trimming removed 3 bases from V and 1 base from J; junction bases left unmatched: 8.

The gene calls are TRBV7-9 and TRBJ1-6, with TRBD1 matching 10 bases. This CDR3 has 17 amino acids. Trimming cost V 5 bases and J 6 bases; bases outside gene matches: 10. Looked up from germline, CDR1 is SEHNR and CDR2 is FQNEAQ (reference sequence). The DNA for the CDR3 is TGTGCCAGCAGCCCAAAGGGACAGGGGCGCTTTAATTCACCCCTCCACTTT. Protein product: CASSPKGQGRFNSPLHF.

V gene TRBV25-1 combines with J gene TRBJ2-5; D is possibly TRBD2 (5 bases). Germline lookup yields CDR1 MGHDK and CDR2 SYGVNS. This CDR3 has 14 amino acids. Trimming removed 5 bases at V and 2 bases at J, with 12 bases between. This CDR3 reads CASSPRRGQETQYF. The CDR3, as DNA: TGTGCCAGCAGTCCCCGGAGAGGGCAAGAGACCCAGTACTTC.

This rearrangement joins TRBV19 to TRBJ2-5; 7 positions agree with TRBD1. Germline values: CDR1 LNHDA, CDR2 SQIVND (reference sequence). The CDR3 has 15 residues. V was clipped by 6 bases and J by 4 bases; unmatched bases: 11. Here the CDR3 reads CASRPPGQRRETQYF. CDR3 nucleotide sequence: TGTGCCAGTAGACCTCCGGGACAGAGGCGAGAGACCCAGTACTTC.

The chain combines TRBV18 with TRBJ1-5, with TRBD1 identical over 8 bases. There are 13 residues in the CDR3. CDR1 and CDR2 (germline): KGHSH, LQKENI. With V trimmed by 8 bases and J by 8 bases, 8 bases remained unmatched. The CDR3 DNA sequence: TGTGCCAGCACGGACAGGGACGGGGAGCCCCAGCATTTT. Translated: CASTDRDGEPQHF.

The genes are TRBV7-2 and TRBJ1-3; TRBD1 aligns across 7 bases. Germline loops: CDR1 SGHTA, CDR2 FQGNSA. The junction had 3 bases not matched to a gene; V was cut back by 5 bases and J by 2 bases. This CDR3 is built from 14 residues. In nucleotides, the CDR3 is TGTGCCAGCAGCCCTGACAGGGCTGGAAACACCATATATTTT. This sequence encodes CASSPDRAGNTIYF.

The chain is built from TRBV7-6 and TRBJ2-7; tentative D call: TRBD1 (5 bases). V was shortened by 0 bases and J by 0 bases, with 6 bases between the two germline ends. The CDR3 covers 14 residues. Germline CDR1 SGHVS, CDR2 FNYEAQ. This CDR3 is CASSLADSSYEQYF. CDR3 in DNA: TGTGCCAGCAGCTTAGCCGACAGCTCCTACGAGCAGTACTTC.

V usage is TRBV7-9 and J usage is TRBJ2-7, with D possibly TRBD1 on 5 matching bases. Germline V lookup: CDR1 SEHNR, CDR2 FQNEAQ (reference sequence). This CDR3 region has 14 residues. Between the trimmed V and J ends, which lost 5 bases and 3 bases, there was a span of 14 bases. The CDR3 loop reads CASSTTVLGYEQYF. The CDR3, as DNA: TGTGCCAGCAGCACGACAGTCCTGGGCTACGAGCAGTACTTC.

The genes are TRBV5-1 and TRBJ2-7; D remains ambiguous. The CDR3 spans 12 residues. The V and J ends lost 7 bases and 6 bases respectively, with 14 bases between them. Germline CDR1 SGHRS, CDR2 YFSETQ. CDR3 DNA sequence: TGCGCCAGCTCCGGCTCCCGAGGCGAGCAGTACTTC. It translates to CASSGSRGEQYF.

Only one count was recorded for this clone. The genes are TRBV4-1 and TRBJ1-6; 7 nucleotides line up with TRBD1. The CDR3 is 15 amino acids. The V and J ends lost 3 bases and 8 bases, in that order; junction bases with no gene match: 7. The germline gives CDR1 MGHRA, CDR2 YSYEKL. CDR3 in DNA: TGCGCCAGCAGCCAGCTCCGGGACAGCCATTCACCCCTCCACTTT. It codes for CASSQLRDSHSPLHF.

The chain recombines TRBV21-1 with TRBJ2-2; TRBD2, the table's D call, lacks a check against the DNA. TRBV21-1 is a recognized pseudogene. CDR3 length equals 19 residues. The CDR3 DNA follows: TGTGCCAGCAGCAAAGCTAAGACTAGCGGACGTCCGAACACCGGGGAGCTGTTTTTT. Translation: CASSKAKTSGRPNTGELFF.

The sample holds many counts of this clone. The CDR3 coding sequence is TGTGCCAGCAGTTACTCGGCAGTGGGCAATTCACCCCTCCACTTT. Its protein is CASSYSAVGNSPLHF. The V gene is TRBV6-5, the J gene TRBJ1-6; no definite D call. V was pared by 0 bases and J by 7 bases, with 10 bases between. Germline-derived CDR1 and CDR2 are MNHEY and SVGAGI. This CDR3 comprises 15 residues.

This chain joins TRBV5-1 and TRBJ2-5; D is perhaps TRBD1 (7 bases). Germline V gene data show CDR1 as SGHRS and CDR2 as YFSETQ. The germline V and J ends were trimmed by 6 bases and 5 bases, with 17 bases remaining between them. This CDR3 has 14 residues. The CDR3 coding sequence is TGCGCCAGCACCAACAGGGGAGGTGGGGAGACCCAGTACTTC. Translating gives CASTNRGGGETQYF. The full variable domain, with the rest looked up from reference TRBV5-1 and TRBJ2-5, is KAGVTQTPRYLIKTRGQQVTLSCSPISGHRSVSWYQQTPGQGLQFLFEYFSETQRNKGNFPGRFSGRQFSNSRSEMNVSTLELGDSALYLCASTNRGGGETQYFGPGTRLLVL.

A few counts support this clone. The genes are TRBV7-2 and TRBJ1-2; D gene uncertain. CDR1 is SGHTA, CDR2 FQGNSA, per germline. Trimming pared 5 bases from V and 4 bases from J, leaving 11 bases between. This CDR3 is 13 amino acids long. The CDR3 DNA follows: TGTGCCAGCAGCCCAAGTGAGGGCTATGGCTACACCTTC. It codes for CASSPSEGYGYTF.

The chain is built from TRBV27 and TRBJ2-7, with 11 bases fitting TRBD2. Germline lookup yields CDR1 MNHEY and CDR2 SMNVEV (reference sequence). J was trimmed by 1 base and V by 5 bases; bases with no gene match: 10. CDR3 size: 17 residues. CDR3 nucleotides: TGTGCCAGCAGTCCGCCTACTAGCGGGAGTTTTTCCTACGAGCAGTACTTC. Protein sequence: CASSPPTSGSFSYEQYF.

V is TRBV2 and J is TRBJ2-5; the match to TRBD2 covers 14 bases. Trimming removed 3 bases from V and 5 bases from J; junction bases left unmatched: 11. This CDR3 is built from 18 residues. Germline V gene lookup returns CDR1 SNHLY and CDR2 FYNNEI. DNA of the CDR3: TGTGCCAGCAGTGAGTTGGGACTAGCGGGAGATCTCCTTGAGACCCAGTACTTC. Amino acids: CASSELGLAGDLLETQYF.

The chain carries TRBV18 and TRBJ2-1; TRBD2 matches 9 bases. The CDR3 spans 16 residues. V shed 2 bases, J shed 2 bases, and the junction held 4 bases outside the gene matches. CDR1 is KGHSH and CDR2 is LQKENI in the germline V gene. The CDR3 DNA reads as TGTGCCAGCTCACCAGGAGGCGGGGGGGCCTACAATGAGCAGTTCTTC. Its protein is CASSPGGGGAYNEQFF.